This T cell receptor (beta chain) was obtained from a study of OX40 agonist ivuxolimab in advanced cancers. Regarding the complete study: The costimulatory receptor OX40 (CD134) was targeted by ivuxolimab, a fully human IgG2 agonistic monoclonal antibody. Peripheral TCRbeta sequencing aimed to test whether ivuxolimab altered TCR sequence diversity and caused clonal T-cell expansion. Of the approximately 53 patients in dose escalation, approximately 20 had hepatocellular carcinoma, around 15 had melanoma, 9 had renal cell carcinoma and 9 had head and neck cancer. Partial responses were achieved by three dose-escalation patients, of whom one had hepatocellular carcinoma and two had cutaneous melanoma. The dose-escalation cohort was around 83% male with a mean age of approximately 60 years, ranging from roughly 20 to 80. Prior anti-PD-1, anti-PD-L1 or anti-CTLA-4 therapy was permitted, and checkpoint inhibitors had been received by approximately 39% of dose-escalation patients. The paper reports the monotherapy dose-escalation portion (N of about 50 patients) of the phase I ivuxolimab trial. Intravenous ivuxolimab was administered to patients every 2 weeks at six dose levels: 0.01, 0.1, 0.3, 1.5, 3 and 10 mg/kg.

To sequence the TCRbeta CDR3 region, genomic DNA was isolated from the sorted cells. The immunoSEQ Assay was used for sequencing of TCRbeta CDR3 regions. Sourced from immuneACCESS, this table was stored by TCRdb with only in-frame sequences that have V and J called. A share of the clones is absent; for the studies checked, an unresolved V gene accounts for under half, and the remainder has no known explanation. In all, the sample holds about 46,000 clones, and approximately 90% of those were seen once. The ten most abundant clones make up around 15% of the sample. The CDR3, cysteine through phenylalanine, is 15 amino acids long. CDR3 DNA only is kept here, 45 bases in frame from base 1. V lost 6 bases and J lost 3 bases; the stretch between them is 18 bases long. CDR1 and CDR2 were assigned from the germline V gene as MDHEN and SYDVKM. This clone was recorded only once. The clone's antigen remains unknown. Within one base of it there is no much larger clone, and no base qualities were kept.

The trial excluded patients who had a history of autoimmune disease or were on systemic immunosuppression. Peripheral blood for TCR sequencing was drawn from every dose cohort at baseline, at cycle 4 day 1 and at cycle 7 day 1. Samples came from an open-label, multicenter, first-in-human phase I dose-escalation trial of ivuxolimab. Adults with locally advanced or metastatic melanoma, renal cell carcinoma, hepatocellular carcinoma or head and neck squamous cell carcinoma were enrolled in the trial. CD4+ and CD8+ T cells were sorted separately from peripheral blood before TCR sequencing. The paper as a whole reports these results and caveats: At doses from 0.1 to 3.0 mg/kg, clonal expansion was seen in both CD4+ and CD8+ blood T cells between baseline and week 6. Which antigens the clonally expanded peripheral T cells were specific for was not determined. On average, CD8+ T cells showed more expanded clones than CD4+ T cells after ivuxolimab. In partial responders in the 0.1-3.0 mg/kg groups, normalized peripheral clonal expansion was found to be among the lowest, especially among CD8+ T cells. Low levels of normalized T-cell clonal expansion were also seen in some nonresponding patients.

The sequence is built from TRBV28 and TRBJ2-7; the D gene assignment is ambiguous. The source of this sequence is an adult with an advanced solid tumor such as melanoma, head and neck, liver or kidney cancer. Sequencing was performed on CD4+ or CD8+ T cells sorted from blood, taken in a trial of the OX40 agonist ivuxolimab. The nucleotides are TGTGCCAGCAGCGACTTCAGCCCCGGGTACTACGAGCAGTACTTC. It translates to CASSDFSPGYYEQYF.